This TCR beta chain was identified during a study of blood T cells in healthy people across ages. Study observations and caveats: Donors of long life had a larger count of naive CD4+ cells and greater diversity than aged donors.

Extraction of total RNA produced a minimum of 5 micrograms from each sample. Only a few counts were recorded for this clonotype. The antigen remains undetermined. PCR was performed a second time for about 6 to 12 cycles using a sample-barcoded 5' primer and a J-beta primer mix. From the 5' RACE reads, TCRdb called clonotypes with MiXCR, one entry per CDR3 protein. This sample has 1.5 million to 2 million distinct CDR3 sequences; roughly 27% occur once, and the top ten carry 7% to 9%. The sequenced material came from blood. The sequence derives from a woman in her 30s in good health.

In DNA, the CDR3 is TGTGCCAGCAGCGCGGAGGGGGGTGAAGCTTTCTTT. This encodes CASSAEGGEAFF. V usage is TRBV5-4 and J usage is TRBJ1-1; a possible D gene is TRBD1 (6 bases). Trimming shortened V by 4 bases and J by 7 bases, and 11 bases separated the two germline ends. The germline gives CDR1 SGHNT, CDR2 YYREEE (reference sequence). The CDR3 has 12 amino acids.